These 27 T cell receptor beta chains share one sample of origin, sequenced in a study of neurological immune-mediated disorders. TCRdb reprocessed the 5' RACE reads via MiXCR and lists one record per CDR3 protein. Seen here are approximately 25,000 distinct CDR3 sequences, over 20% observed once, and the top ten hold about a sixth. Sequencing was performed on PBMCs. Receptors originate from a woman aged 55-75 years in good health.

This clonotype was counted many times. The chain has TRBV11-2 and TRBJ2-5, with 11 bases aligning to TRBD2. After removal of 7 bases from V and 4 bases from J, the junction contained 2 bases not matched to a gene. The CDR3 is 13 residues long. CDR1 is SGHAT, CDR2 FQNNGV, per germline. CDR3 sequence reads: CASKLAGAETQYF. The CDR3 coding sequence is TGTGCCAGCAAACTAGCGGGGGCAGAGACCCAGTACTTC.

The chain uses TRBV19 and TRBJ2-4; D is ambiguous. CDR1 LNHDA and CDR2 SQIVND come from the germline V gene (reference sequence). The CDR3 loop spans 14 amino acids. V dropped 7 bases and J dropped 1 base, with 11 bases sitting between them. CDR3 amino acids: CASNEGPAKNIQYF. In nucleotides, the CDR3 is TGTGCCAGTAACGAAGGGCCGGCCAAAAACATTCAGTACTTC.

This clonotype was recorded many times. In DNA, the CDR3 is TGCGCCAGCAGCTGGGACACCACTGAAGCTTTCTTT. This encodes CASSWDTTEAFF. The chain employs TRBV5-1 and TRBJ1-1, with D possibly being TRBD1 (6 bases). CDR1 is SGHRS and CDR2 is YFSETQ in the germline V gene. Between the trimmed V and J ends, which lost 3 bases and 4 bases, there was a span of 7 bases. The CDR3 sequence is 12 residues long.

The rearrangement uses TRBV2 and TRBJ2-3, with 11 bases fitting TRBD2. Germline CDR1 reads SNHLY; CDR2 reads FYNNEI. The CDR3 has 17 residues. V dropped 2 bases and J dropped 2; count of bases not matched to a gene: 6. Here the CDR3 DNA reads TGTGCCAGCAGTGAAATCACTAGCGGGAGCCTCACAGATACGCAGTATTTT. Translating it yields CASSEITSGSLTDTQYF.

The chain combines TRBV24-1 with TRBJ2-5, with D possibly matching TRBD1 (5 bases). This CDR3 is built from 12 residues. Germline-derived CDR1 and CDR2 are KGHDR and SFDVKD. V gave up 4 bases and J gave up 9 bases, with 11 bases separating them. CDR3 amino acids: CATSEAGFPQYF. For the CDR3, the DNA is TGTGCCACCAGTGAAGCAGGGTTCCCCCAGTACTTC.

This clonotype was seen at least ten times. The chain couples TRBV7-9 to TRBJ2-3; D is undetermined. The CDR3 loop spans 15 amino acids. CDR1 and CDR2 (germline): SEHNR, FQNEAQ (reference sequence). Trimming stripped 5 bases from V and 1 base from J, with 13 bases between. The CDR3 nucleotides are TGTGCCAGCAGCCCGTACCCCGCTGGCACAGATACGCAGTATTTT. Protein sequence: CASSPYPAGTDTQYF.

The rearrangement uses TRBV27 and TRBJ2-1, with unresolved D. CDR1 and CDR2 from the germline V gene are MNHEY and SMNVEV (reference sequence). This CDR3 region has 16 residues. With 4 bases removed from V and 0 bases from J, the gap between germline ends came to 13 bases. CDR3: CASSSHAAVSYNEQFF. The DNA of the CDR3 is TGTGCCAGCAGTTCGCACGCAGCAGTCTCCTACAATGAGCAGTTCTTC.

The rearrangement links TRBV20-1 to TRBJ2-7, with a possible D match to TRBD1 (5 bases). V was shortened by 3 bases and J by 0 bases, with 12 bases between the two germline ends. Germline assignment: CDR1 DFQATT and CDR2 SNEGSKA (reference sequence). The CDR3 contains 14 residues. The CDR3 is CSARGQGNSYEQYF. CDR3 coding DNA: TGCAGTGCTAGGGGGCAGGGTAACTCCTACGAGCAGTACTTC.

This clonotype was found many times. The rearrangement joins TRBV7-2 to TRBJ1-5, with D maybe TRBD1 (5 bases). V was shortened by 7 bases and J by 4 bases, with 17 bases between the two germline ends. The CDR3 has 15 amino acids. Germline V CDR1 and CDR2: SGHTA, FQGNSA. CDR3 amino acids: CASTPGGSSNQPQHF. The CDR3 DNA follows: TGTGCCAGCACCCCCGGGGGGTCATCTAATCAGCCCCAGCATTTT. The full variable domain, completed using reference TRBV7-2 and TRBJ1-5, is GAGVSQSPSNKVTEKGKDVELRCDPISGHTALYWYRQSLGQGLEFLIYFQGNSAPDKSGLPSDRFSAERTGGSVSTLTIQRTQQEDSAVYLCASTPGGSSNQPQHFGDGTRLSIL.

This clonotype appeared many times. J is TRBJ1-5 and V is TRBV5-1, with D tentatively TRBD1 (6 bases). This CDR3 has 15 residues. Trimming removed 1 base at V and 5 bases at J, with 13 bases between. The V gene's germline CDR1 is SGHRS and CDR2 YFSETQ. In DNA form, the CDR3 reads TGCGCCAGCAGCTTGCTTATGGCAGGGGATCAGCCCCAGCATTTT. Translating it yields CASSLLMAGDQPQHF.

This clonotype was detected many times. The chain recombines TRBV20-1 with TRBJ2-7, with D perhaps matching TRBD2 (6 bases). Germline loops: CDR1 DFQATT, CDR2 SNEGSKA (reference sequence). Trimming removed 6 bases at V and 3 bases at J, with 21 bases between. This CDR3 region has 15 residues. The CDR3 DNA reads as TGCAGTGCCACTCTCCGGGTACGGGAGAACTACGAGCAGTACTTC. Encoded protein: CSATLRVRENYEQYF.

Ten or more counts support this clonotype. The chain couples TRBV5-1 to TRBJ2-3, with D tentatively TRBD1 or TRBD2 (6 bases each). Germline CDR1 is SGHRS and CDR2 is YFSETQ. The CDR3 sequence is 16 residues long. V was trimmed by 0 bases and J by 8 bases, leaving 19 bases between them. The CDR3 bases are TGCGCCAGCAGCTTGGATCCACCCCACAAGGGGGGTACGCAGTATTTT. Amino acid sequence: CASSLDPPHKGGTQYF. Using reference TRBV5-1 and TRBJ2-3 for the parts outside the CDR3, the full variable domain is KAGVTQTPRYLIKTRGQQVTLSCSPISGHRSVSWYQQTPGQGLQFLFEYFSETQRNKGNFPGRFSGRQFSNSRSEMNVSTLELGDSALYLCASSLDPPHKGGTQYFGPGTRLTVL.

V gene TRBV27 combines with J gene TRBJ2-4; D may be TRBD2 (7 bases). Trimming pared 3 bases from V and 2 bases from J, leaving 11 bases between. The CDR3 is 15 residues long. The V gene's germline CDR1 is MNHEY and CDR2 SMNVEV (reference sequence). CDR3 bases: TGTGCCAGCAGTTTGTCGGGGGGCTCCAAAAACATTCAGTACTTC. It codes for CASSLSGGSKNIQYF.

The chain combines TRBV20-1 with TRBJ2-2; maybe TRBD1 (7 bases). Trimming took 7 bases from V and 0 from J, leaving 15 bases between them. Per the germline V gene, CDR1 is DFQATT and CDR2 is SNEGSKA (reference sequence). CDR3 length equals 15 residues. CDR3 DNA sequence: TGCAGTGTCGGAGGGGGCGCGTCGAACACCGGGGAGCTGTTTTTT. Its protein product is CSVGGGASNTGELFF.

This clonotype came up many times. This chain uses TRBV4-3 with TRBJ2-7; D remains unclear. Germline V gene sequence: CDR1 LGHNA, CDR2 YSLEER. The CDR3 sequence is 16 residues long. V was cut by 4 bases and J by 0 bases, with 16 bases left in between. The CDR3 here is CASSPVLAGSSYEQYF. CDR3 DNA: TGCGCCAGCAGCCCGGTCTTGGCAGGTAGCTCCTACGAGCAGTACTTC.

The rearrangement uses TRBV27 and TRBJ2-7, with no clear D. Germline V gene lookup returns CDR1 MNHEY and CDR2 SMNVEV (reference sequence). This CDR3 region has 9 residues. Trimming removed 11 bases at V and 3 bases at J, with 5 bases between. CDR3 loop: CAAIYEQYF. CDR3 bases: TGTGCCGCTATCTACGAGCAGTACTTC.

This clonotype appeared many times. The chain uses TRBV29-1 and TRBJ1-2; D is uncertain. CDR3 length equals 11 residues. Trimming pared 6 bases from V and 7 bases from J, leaving 12 bases between. Germline CDR1 SQVTM, CDR2 ANQGSEA. CDR3 nucleotide sequence: TGCAGCGTCCGAGGCGGGAGTGGCTACACCTTC. Translation gives CSVRGGSGYTF.

In nucleotides, the CDR3 is TGTGCCAGCAGAACCGGGGGGGGGGATACGCAGTATTTT. Its translation is CASRTGGGDTQYF. The V gene is TRBV7-2, the J gene TRBJ2-3, with 8 bases fitting TRBD2. V shed 6 bases and J 6 bases; nucleotides not matched to a gene: 5. The CDR3 loop spans 13 amino acids. CDR1 and CDR2 (germline): SGHTA, FQGNSA.

This clonotype was picked up many times. V usage is TRBV20-1 and J usage is TRBJ2-2, with 7 bases lining up with TRBD1. The germline gives CDR1 DFQATT, CDR2 SNEGSKA (reference sequence). CDR3 length equals 14 residues. Losses at the gene ends were 3 bases for V and 2 bases for J; bases not matched to a gene: 3. DNA of the CDR3: TGCAGTGCTAGGAACAGGGGTAACACCGGGGAGCTGTTTTTT. It specifies CSARNRGNTGELFF.

This clonotype was recorded many times. The rearrangement joins TRBV5-1 to TRBJ2-1; D gene uncertain. Trimming cost V 0 bases and J 5 bases, with 6 bases left between them. The CDR3 is 13 amino acids. From germline, CDR1 is SGHRS and CDR2 YFSETQ. CDR3 loop: CASSLEPHNEQFF. The CDR3 nucleotides are TGCGCCAGCAGCTTGGAGCCGCACAATGAGCAGTTCTTC.

The DNA for the CDR3 is TGTGCCAGCAGTTTAGCGACAGGGTACGAGCAGTACTTC. Translated: CASSLATGYEQYF. The chain couples TRBV12-3 or TRBV12-4 to TRBJ2-7, with TRBD1 identical over 7 bases. CDR3 length equals 13 residues. The V and J ends lost 0 bases and 4 bases, in that order; junction bases with no gene match: 0.

This clonotype was seen only once. V usage is TRBV28 and J usage is TRBJ2-1; D is unclear. Germline loops: CDR1 MDHEN, CDR2 SYDVKM. Trimming removed 2 bases at V and 8 bases at J, with 13 bases between. CDR3 length: 14 amino acids. As DNA, the CDR3 is TGTGCCAGCAGTTTAGCGCCAAGCTCCTATGAGCAGTTCTTC. The encoded protein is CASSLAPSSYEQFF.

The chain couples TRBV5-1 to TRBJ2-1; 13 nucleotides match TRBD2. The CDR3 length is 14 residues. Trimming at V came to 5 bases and at J to 8 bases, leaving 4 bases not matched to a gene. Germline lookup yields CDR1 SGHRS and CDR2 YFSETQ. As DNA, the CDR3 is TGCGCCAGCAGAGCCGGGACTAGCGGGGATGAGCAGTTCTTC. It codes for CASRAGTSGDEQFF.

This clonotype was found many times. This chain joins TRBV5-1 and TRBJ2-2; D ambiguous. Germline CDR1 and CDR2: SGHRS and YFSETQ. V was pared by 4 bases and J by 6 bases, with 13 bases between. CDR3 length equals 14 residues. The CDR3 here is CASSPFAQSGELFF. The CDR3 nucleotides read TGCGCCAGCAGCCCCTTCGCTCAGTCCGGGGAGCTGTTTTTT.

This clonotype has ten or more counts. V usage is TRBV7-2 and J usage is TRBJ1-1; D is undetermined. The V end lost 1 base, the J end lost 1 base, and 7 bases lay between the germline ends. Germline assignment: CDR1 SGHTA and CDR2 FQGNSA. This CDR3 comprises 14 residues. The CDR3 sequence: CASSLVPENTEAFF. CDR3 DNA: TGTGCCAGCAGCTTAGTCCCGGAGAACACTGAAGCTTTCTTT.

The V call is TRBV2, the J call TRBJ2-5; 7 bases match TRBD2. Germline V CDR1 and CDR2: SNHLY, FYNNEI. Germline trimming cut 8 bases from V and 0 bases from J; bases unmatched to any gene: 15. The CDR3 runs to 17 residues. The CDR3 spells CASLTLTRGDDQETQYF. CDR3 coding DNA: TGTGCCAGCCTCACCCTCACCCGGGGGGACGACCAAGAGACCCAGTACTTC.

This clonotype was recorded at least ten times. CDR3 DNA sequence: TGCAGCGTCGTGCGCAGGGACAACACTGAAGCTTTCTTT. Translated: CSVVRRDNTEAFF. The chain combines TRBV29-1 with TRBJ1-1, with D possibly TRBD1 on 5 matching bases. The CDR3 contains 13 residues. Germline V lookup: CDR1 SQVTM, CDR2 ANQGSEA. V dropped 6 bases and J dropped 2 bases, with 13 bases sitting between them.